Detailed here is one T cell receptor (beta chain). Reverse transcription used about 0.45 to 1 ug RNA and random hexamers. Amplification of TCR beta CDR3 was carried out by immunoSEQ multiplex PCR, which covered 54 Vbeta and 13 Jbeta segments. TCRdb ran MiXCR on the immunoSEQ multiplex PCR reads and lists one entry per CDR3 protein. The sample comprises around 80,000 distinct CDR3 sequences, roughly nine tenths of which are singletons, and roughly 0.49% rests with the top ten. The CDR3 extends over 19 amino acids. V shed 4 bases and J shed 4 bases, with 28 bases lying between them. These data originate in a study of CD8 T cells in Susac syndrome.

The chain is built from TRBV12-3 or TRBV12-4 and TRBJ2-5; D call uncertain. Sequencing was performed on CD8+ T cells from PBMCs. This sequence originates from a human donor with multiple sclerosis. CDR3 sequence (DNA): TGTGCCAGCAGTTCACAGTGGGCAGGAGACGAGAGTACCGGAGAGACCCAGTACTTC. It is translated as CASSSQWAGDESTGETQYF.